Given below is one T cell receptor (beta chain) in context. Germline trimming cut 6 bases from V and 4 bases from J; bases unmatched to any gene: 12. Germline CDR1 reads LGHDT; CDR2 reads YNNKEL (reference sequence). The CDR3 runs to 16 residues. This sample was included in a study of blood T cell repertoires in COVID-19. At the level of the study: COVID-19 samples collected from the United States, Italy and Spain covered acute and convalescent phases. PBMCs, B-cell-depleted T cells, or T cells were the source of the cDNA or gDNA that made up the material.

Original processing methods: How many nucleated cells were present was estimated from reference gene primer amplification. Profiled with immunoSEQ multiplex PCR; TCRdb holds only in-frame clones, not every one. V and J calls plus clone size are reproduced from that table; the DNA served to infer D and trimming. The sample lists approximately 21,000 clones; 80% to 90% were seen once. Sequenced input: peripheral blood. This clonotype was obtained from a woman older than 75 with active COVID-19. This chain links TRBV3-1 (or the pseudogene TRBV3-2) with TRBJ1-1; 9 positions agree with TRBD1. This chain's CDR3 is CASSPPQGAYGTEAFF. As DNA, the CDR3 is TGTGCCAGCAGTCCCCCACAGGGGGCGTACGGCACTGAAGCTTTCTTT.